The 18 T cell receptor beta chains presented below share a single source sample, sequenced in a study of CD8+ T cells in alopecia areata. This sample's treatment: oral pan-JAK inhibitor, 5-10 mg twice daily. The sequencing template was cDNA reverse transcribed from extracted RNA. Using immunoSEQ multiplex PCR, the repertoire was profiled, and TCRdb retains in-frame clones only, with some absent. This sample has 200,000 to 250,000 clones; 50% to 60% occur once, and the top ten carry approximately 1.4%. The sample in question was CD4+ T cells sorted from blood, obtained at week 4, from a patient treated with tofacitinib. The receptors stem from a human donor with alopecia areata.

This chain uses TRBV2 with TRBJ1-2; tentative D call: TRBD1 (5 bases). In germline, CDR1 is SNHLY, CDR2 FYNNEI. V lost 3 bases and J lost 6, with 11 bases in between. The CDR3 is 13 residues long. The CDR3 reads CASSEGREDGYTF. For the CDR3, the DNA is TGTGCCAGCAGTGAGGGCAGGGAAGATGGCTACACCTTC. Full variable domain (remainder filled in from reference TRBV2 and TRBJ1-2): EPEVTQTPSHQVTQMGQEVILRCVPISNHLYFYWYRQILGQKVEFLVSFYNNEISEKSEIFDDQFSVERPDGSNFTLKIRSTKLEDSAMYFCASSEGREDGYTFGSGTRLTVV.

The chain joins TRBV19 to TRBJ2-1, with 9 bases matching TRBD2. In germline, CDR1 is LNHDA, CDR2 SQIVND (reference sequence). Trimming at V came to 7 bases and at J to 5 bases, leaving 6 bases not matched to a gene. The length of the CDR3 is 14 residues. CDR3 coding DNA: TGTGCCAGTAAGCAAGCGGGGGGAGACAATGAGCAGTTCTTC. This sequence encodes CASKQAGGDNEQFF.

This chain links TRBV9 with TRBJ2-3, with 8 bases matching TRBD2. Germline V gene sequence: CDR1 SGDLS, CDR2 YYNGEE. With 5 bases clipped from V and 2 bases from J, the junction kept 1 base outside the gene matches. The CDR3 sequence is 13 residues long. The CDR3 protein is CASSSGDTDTQYF. CDR3 DNA: TGTGCCAGCAGTAGCGGGGACACAGATACGCAGTATTTT. The full variable domain, rest sourced from reference TRBV9 and TRBJ2-3, is DSGVTQTPKHLITATGQRVTLRCSPRSGDLSVYWYQQSLDQGLQFLIQYYNGEERAKGNILERFSAQQFPDLHSELNLSSLELGDSALYFCASSSGDTDTQYFGPGTRLTVL.

This clone was seen a single time. This rearrangement joins TRBV9 to TRBJ1-1; D not resolved. The CDR3 is 12 amino acids. Germline CDR1 SGDLS, CDR2 YYNGEE. V lost 0 bases and J lost 7, with 7 bases in between. This CDR3 reads CASSVEWGEAFF. The CDR3 DNA reads as TGTGCCAGCAGCGTAGAGTGGGGTGAAGCTTTCTTT.

This chain joins TRBV5-1 and TRBJ2-6; D gene uncertain. CDR1 is SGHRS and CDR2 is YFSETQ in the germline V gene. The CDR3 sequence is 14 residues long. V gave up 4 bases and J gave up 0 bases, with 5 bases separating them. The CDR3 region is CASSDSSGANVLTF. CDR3 coding DNA: TGCGCCAGCAGCGACTCCTCTGGGGCCAACGTCCTGACTTTC.

The chain recombines TRBV4-3 with TRBJ1-1; D unresolved. The CDR3 sequence is 14 residues long. CDR1 LGHNA and CDR2 YSLEER come from the germline V gene. The V and J ends lost 1 base and 7 bases respectively, with 13 bases between them. CDR3 sequence reads: CASSQGELLHEAFF. CDR3 nucleotide sequence: TGCGCCAGCAGCCAAGGGGAGCTGCTTCATGAAGCTTTCTTT.

This clone was picked up a small number of times. V usage is TRBV30 and J usage is TRBJ1-5; TRBD1 aligns across 7 bases. With V trimmed by 5 bases and J by 3 bases, 1 base remained unmatched. The CDR3 has 12 amino acids. In germline, CDR1 is GTSNPN, CDR2 SVGIG (reference sequence). The CDR3 region has the DNA TGTGCCTGGGACAGGGTCAATCAGCCCCAGCATTTT. Protein sequence: CAWDRVNQPQHF.

The rearrangement links TRBV30 to TRBJ1-1; D not resolved. Trimming took off 5 bases at V and 4 bases at J, with 17 bases between the two ends. The CDR3 covers 14 residues. Germline CDR1 reads GTSNPN; CDR2 reads SVGIG (reference sequence). The CDR3 loop is CAWQPGPAGTEAFF. CDR3 coding DNA: TGTGCCTGGCAACCTGGCCCCGCAGGCACTGAAGCTTTCTTT.

The V and J genes are TRBV15 and TRBJ2-5; D is tentatively TRBD1 or TRBD2 (5 bases each). V dropped 6 bases and J dropped 5 bases, with 16 bases sitting between them. Germline assignment: CDR1 LNHNV and CDR2 YYDKDF (reference sequence). This CDR3 contains 14 residues. Here the CDR3 reads CATRGTPNAETQYF. CDR3 DNA sequence: TGTGCCACCAGAGGGACGCCGAACGCGGAGACCCAGTACTTC.

This clone turned up a few times. In DNA form, the CDR3 reads TGTGCCAGCAGCAATCGGCGCAATCAGCCCCAGCATTTT. It codes for CASSNRRNQPQHF. This chain uses TRBV7-2 with TRBJ1-5; unclear D gene. Germline V lookup: CDR1 SGHTA, CDR2 FQGNSA. This CDR3 has 13 residues. V was trimmed by 5 bases and J by 2 bases, leaving 7 bases between them.

The chain employs TRBV7-6 and TRBJ2-7; 7 bases are shared with TRBD2. The CDR3 covers 15 residues. The V segment lost 4 bases and the J segment 13 bases; nucleotides outside the gene matches: 19. Germline CDR1 is SGHVS and CDR2 is FNYEAQ. The CDR3 coding sequence is TGTGCCAGCAGCTCGAGCCCCATATACGGACTAGGTGTTTACTTC. Its protein is CASSSSPIYGLGVYF.

V usage is TRBV19 and J usage is TRBJ1-2; 9 positions match TRBD1. J lost 0 bases, V lost 7 bases, and 9 bases had no gene match. The CDR3 totals 16 residues. In germline, CDR1 is LNHDA, CDR2 SQIVND (reference sequence). CDR3 sequence: CASTPRGDRANYGYTF. Here the CDR3 DNA reads TGTGCCAGTACCCCGAGGGGGGACAGGGCTAACTATGGCTACACCTTC.

The chain recombines TRBV30 with TRBJ1-5; 7 bases match TRBD1. The CDR3 contains 15 residues. The J segment lost 1 base and the V segment lost 3 bases, leaving 6 bases of the junction unmatched. The germline V gene encodes CDR1 GTSNPN and CDR2 SVGIG (reference sequence). In DNA, the CDR3 is TGTGCCTGGAGCAAGGGGGCTGAGAGCAATCAGCCCCAGCATTTT. As protein: CAWSKGAESNQPQHF.

The J gene is TRBJ1-5, the V gene TRBV25-1; D gene unclear. The germline V gene encodes CDR1 MGHDK and CDR2 SYGVNS. The V end lost 1 base, the J end lost 6 bases, and 10 bases lay between the germline ends. This CDR3 comprises 14 residues. The CDR3 DNA sequence: TGTGCCAGCAGTGAATTTGGGGTAGGTCAGCCCCAGCATTTT. Translating gives CASSEFGVGQPQHF.

This clone has a single count. The rearrangement joins TRBV30 to TRBJ1-3; D remains unclear. With 0 bases removed from V and 0 bases from J, the gap between germline ends came to 12 bases. The CDR3 consists of 16 residues. The germline CDR1 and CDR2 sequences are GTSNPN and SVGIG (reference sequence). CDR3 loop: CAWSVRGSRSGNTIYF. The CDR3 bases are TGTGCCTGGAGTGTACGAGGCAGCCGCTCTGGAAACACCATATATTTT.

The V gene is TRBV13, the J gene TRBJ1-1; TRBD1 is a possible D gene (5 bases). Between the trimmed V and J ends, which lost 5 bases and 2 bases, there was a span of 9 bases. The CDR3 totals 13 residues. Germline V lookup: CDR1 PRHDT, CDR2 FYEKMQ (reference sequence). CDR3 in DNA: TGTGCCAGCAGCCGGACAAGAAACACTGAAGCTTTCTTT. This translates into CASSRTRNTEAFF.

This clone has a single count. The CDR3 DNA follows: TGTGCCAGCAGTCGGGACTCACTGTACACAGATACGCAGTATTTT. Translated: CASSRDSLYTDTQYF. This chain connects TRBV7-2 to TRBJ2-3, with D perhaps matching TRBD2 (6 bases). CDR3 size: 15 residues. The ends were cut back, 6 bases at V and 2 bases at J, with 15 bases in the middle. Germline values: CDR1 SGHTA, CDR2 FQGNSA.

This clone was counted a few times. The V gene is TRBV29-1, the J gene TRBJ2-5; 7 positions match TRBD2. Per the germline V gene, CDR1 is SQVTM and CDR2 is ANQGSEA. V shed 4 bases, J shed 3 bases, and the junction held 5 bases outside the gene matches. The CDR3 loop spans 13 amino acids. The CDR3 here is CSVAPGTKETQYF. The CDR3 DNA reads TGCAGCGTTGCACCTGGGACTAAAGAGACCCAGTACTTC. The whole variable domain, remainder taken from reference TRBV29-1 and TRBJ2-5, is SAVISQKPSRDICQRGTSLTIQCQVDSQVTMMFWYRQQPGQSLTLIATANQGSEATYESGFVIDKFPISRPNLTFSTLTVSNMSPEDSSIYLCSVAPGTKETQYFGPGTRLLVL.